This T cell receptor beta chain was profiled in a study of cytomegalovirus exposure and HLA in healthy donors. General observations from the study: Sequencing likely generated an artifact that appeared as a cluster of highly shared sequence variants.

Researchers ran the PCR with 60 Vbeta and 13 Jbeta primers. Only in-frame clones appear in the TCRdb table, and some are missing; sequencing was by immunoSEQ multiplex PCR. The data hold approximately 87,000 clones, with about 86% observed a single time. Germline assignment: CDR1 MDHEN and CDR2 SYDVKM. CDR3 length: 12 amino acids. Between the trimmed V and J ends, which lost 4 bases and 4 bases, there was a span of 5 bases. With regard to this clone: Its antigen is undetermined.

The sequenced material came from PBMCs. V and J are TRBV28 and TRBJ1-5; D gene uncertain. The TCR was taken from a woman between 65 and 79 years old in good health and CMV-seropositive. The CDR3 spells CASSYINQPQHF. CDR3 DNA sequence: TGTGCCAGCAGTTACATTAATCAGCCCCAGCATTTT.